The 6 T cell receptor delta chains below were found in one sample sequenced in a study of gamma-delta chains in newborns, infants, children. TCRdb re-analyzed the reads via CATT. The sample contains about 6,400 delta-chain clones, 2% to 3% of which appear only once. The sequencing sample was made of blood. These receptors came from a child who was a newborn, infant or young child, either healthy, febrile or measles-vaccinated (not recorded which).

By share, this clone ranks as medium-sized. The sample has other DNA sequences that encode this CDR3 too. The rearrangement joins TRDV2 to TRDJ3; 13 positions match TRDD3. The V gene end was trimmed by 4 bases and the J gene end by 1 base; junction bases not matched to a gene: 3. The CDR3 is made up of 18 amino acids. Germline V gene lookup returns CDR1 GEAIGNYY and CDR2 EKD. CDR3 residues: CACDTGGYGSWDTRQMFF. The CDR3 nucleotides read TGTGCCTGTGATACTGGGGGATACGGATCCTGGGACACCCGACAGATGTTTTTC.

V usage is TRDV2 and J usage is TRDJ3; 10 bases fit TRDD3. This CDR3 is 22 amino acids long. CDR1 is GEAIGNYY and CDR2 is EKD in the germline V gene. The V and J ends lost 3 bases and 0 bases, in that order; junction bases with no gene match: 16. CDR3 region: CACDAFLLGDQPSSWDTRQMFF. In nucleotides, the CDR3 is TGTGCCTGTGACGCCTTTCTACTGGGGGATCAACCCAGCTCCTGGGACACCCGACAGATGTTTTTC.

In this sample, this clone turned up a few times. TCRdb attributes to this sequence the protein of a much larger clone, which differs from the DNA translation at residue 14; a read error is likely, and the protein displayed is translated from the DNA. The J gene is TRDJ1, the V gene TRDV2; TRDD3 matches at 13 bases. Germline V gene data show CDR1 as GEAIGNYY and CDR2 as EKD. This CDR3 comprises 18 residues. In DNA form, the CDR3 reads TGTGCCTGTGACAGACTGGGGGATACGACGGCGTACACCGGTAAACTCATCTTT. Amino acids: CACDRLGDTTAYTGKLIF.

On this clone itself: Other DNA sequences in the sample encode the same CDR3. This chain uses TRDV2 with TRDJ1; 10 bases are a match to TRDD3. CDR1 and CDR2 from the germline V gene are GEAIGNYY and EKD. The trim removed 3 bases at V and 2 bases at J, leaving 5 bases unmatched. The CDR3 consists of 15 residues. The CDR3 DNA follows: TGTGCCTGTGACTCTGTACTGGGGGATACCGATAAACTCATCTTT. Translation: CACDSVLGDTDKLIF.

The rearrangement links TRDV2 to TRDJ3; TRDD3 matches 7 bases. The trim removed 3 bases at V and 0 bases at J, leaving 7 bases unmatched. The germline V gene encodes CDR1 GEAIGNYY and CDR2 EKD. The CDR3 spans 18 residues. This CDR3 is CACDDGGSASWDTRQMFF. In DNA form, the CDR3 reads TGTGCCTGTGACGACGGGGGATCAGCCTCCTGGGACACCCGACAGATGTTTTTC.

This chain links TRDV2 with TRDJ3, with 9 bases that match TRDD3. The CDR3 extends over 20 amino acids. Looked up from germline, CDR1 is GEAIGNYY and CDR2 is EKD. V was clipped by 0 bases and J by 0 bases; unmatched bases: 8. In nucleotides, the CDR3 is TGTGCCTGTGACACCGGCTGGGGGATGTATAGCTCCTGGGACACCCGACAGATGTTTTTC. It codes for CACDTGWGMYSSWDTRQMFF.